Sequencing of this TCR beta chain was carried out in a study of CD8+ T cells in alopecia areata. General observations from the study: Scalp samples also yield sequences from resident alphabeta T cells of normal skin.

As for this clone: No antigen is known for it.

Isolated RNA was reverse transcribed into cDNA used as the sequencing template. Produced via immunoSEQ multiplex PCR; TCRdb's table is partial and in-frame only. The data hold more than 95,000 clones, with about 51% observed a single time. The CDR3 has 15 residues. The germline CDR1 and CDR2 sequences are GTSNPN and SVGIG (reference sequence). V was trimmed by 2 bases and J by 1 base, leaving 12 bases between them. The receptor was isolated from a human donor with alopecia areata. The sequenced sample was NKG2D-low CD8+ T cells sorted from blood. The chain combines TRBV30 with TRBJ1-5; D gene uncertain. CDR3 sequence reads: CAWSNGYGSNQPQHF. For the CDR3, the DNA is TGTGCCTGGAGTAACGGTTACGGGAGCAATCAGCCCCAGCATTTT. Complete variable domain (other parts from reference TRBV30 and TRBJ1-5): SQTIHQWPATLVQPVGSPLSLECTVEGTSNPNLYWYRQAAGRGLQLLFYSVGIGQISSEVPQNLSASRPQDRQFILSSKKLLLSDSGFYLCAWSNGYGSNQPQHFGDGTRLSIL.